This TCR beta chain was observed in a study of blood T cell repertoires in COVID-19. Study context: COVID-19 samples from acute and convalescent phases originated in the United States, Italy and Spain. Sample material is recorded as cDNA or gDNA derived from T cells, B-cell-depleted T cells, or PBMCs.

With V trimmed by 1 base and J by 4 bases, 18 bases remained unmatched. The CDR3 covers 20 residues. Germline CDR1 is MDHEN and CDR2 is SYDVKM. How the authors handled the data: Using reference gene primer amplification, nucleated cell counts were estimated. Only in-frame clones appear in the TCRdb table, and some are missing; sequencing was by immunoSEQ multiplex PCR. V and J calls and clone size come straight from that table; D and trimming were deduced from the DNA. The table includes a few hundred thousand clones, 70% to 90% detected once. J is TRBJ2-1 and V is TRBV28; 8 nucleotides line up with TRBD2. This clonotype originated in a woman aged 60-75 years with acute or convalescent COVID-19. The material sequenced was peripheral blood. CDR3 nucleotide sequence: TGTGCCAGCAGTTTATCGCGTCAACGGGCGGGAGGCCCCCGGTACAATGAGCAGTTCTTC. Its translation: CASSLSRQRAGGPRYNEQFF.